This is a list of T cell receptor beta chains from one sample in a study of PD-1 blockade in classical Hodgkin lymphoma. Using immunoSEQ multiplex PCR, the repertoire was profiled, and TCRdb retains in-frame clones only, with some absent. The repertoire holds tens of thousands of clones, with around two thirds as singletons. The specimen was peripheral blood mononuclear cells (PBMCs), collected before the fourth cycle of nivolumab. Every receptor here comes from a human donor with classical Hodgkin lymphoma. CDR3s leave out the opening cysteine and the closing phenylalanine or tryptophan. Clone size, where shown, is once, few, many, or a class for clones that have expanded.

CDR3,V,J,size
AISGGLSYEQY,TRBV10-3,TRBJ2-7,.
ASRPGLASHEQY,TRBV6-5,.,.
ASSYLGQGANEQY,TRBV6-5,TRBJ2-7,.
ASSLVAGNGYT,TRBV5-4,TRBJ1-2,.
ASDPAMGADTQY,TRBV2,TRBJ2-3,.
ASSLVPGGIQPQH,TRBV5-1,TRBJ1-5,.
ASSSDRGETQY,TRBV7-9,TRBJ2-5,.
ASSLTGTAGGEQY,TRBV19,TRBJ2-7,.
AIRPGAGETGQY,TRBV10-3,TRBJ2-7,few
ASSPGEKQY,TRBV6-6,TRBJ2-7,.
ASSLLQETQY,TRBV7-2,TRBJ2-5,.
ASSIRDGYT,TRBV19,TRBJ1-2,.
ASSYSGPNTDTIY,TRBV6-5,TRBJ1-3,few
ASSGTGVLPQH,TRBV28,TRBJ1-5,.
ASSLRLAGGSYNEQF,TRBV7-2,TRBJ2-1,.
ASSATDGTTYEQY,TRBV19,TRBJ2-7,.
ASSVATLGPSGGNTIY,TRBV9,TRBJ1-3,once
ASSPLGGEETQY,TRBV18,TRBJ2-5,.
ASSGRFYNEQF,TRBV7-6,TRBJ2-1,.
ASSHLQGKNIQY,TRBV5-6,TRBJ2-4,.
ASKGGMGYNEQF,TRBV28,TRBJ2-1,.
ASSRGKPGNTIY,TRBV5-1,TRBJ1-3,.
ASTREDEQY,TRBV5-6,TRBJ2-7,.
ASSLAAGTKETQY,TRBV5-1,TRBJ2-5,.
ASSKDREPTYEQY,TRBV6-5,TRBJ2-7,.
ASSLVGGGNQPQH,TRBV7-2,TRBJ1-5,medium-sized
ASSRDRARWD,TRBV2,TRBJ1-2,.
ASSERGPGTRFNQPQH,TRBV10-2,TRBJ1-5,.
ASSRAGLQETQY,TRBV18,TRBJ2-5,medium-sized
SVGGTNQPQH,TRBV29-1,TRBJ1-5,once
AWAPPLRNTIY,TRBV30,TRBJ1-3,.
ASSLQAGGTNTGELF,TRBV7-9,TRBJ2-2,.
ASSPGTGNSYNEQF,TRBV19,TRBJ2-1,few
ASMTGLNTEAF,TRBV6-1,TRBJ1-1,.
ASSSSTVLEAF,TRBV6-6,TRBJ1-1,.
ASSYKRGSGNEQF,TRBV6-5,TRBJ2-1,few
ASLRGGKYLDTGELF,TRBV7-9,TRBJ2-2,.
ASSPRTGDTGELF,TRBV5-1,TRBJ2-2,.
ASRQTGNAGELF,TRBV7-2,TRBJ2-2,few
ASSLGAVNTEAF,TRBV5-1,TRBJ1-1,.
ASSTGSNQPQH,TRBV18,TRBJ1-5,few
ASSLAPLSSYNEQF,TRBV5-1,TRBJ2-1,once
ASSDGPWREQY,TRBV2,TRBJ2-7,.
ASSLETDAEQY,TRBV11-3,TRBJ2-7,.
AWQFRGQASGQPQH,TRBV30,TRBJ1-5,.
ASSFGSPKETQY,TRBV5-1,TRBJ2-5,.
ASSIGRRSYSNQPQH,TRBV19,TRBJ1-5,.
ASSYWPGGSSYEQY,TRBV28,TRBJ2-7,.
ASSLATGQPQH,TRBV19,TRBJ1-5,medium-sized
ASSLARAGYQPQH,TRBV28,TRBJ1-5,.
ASSTGMNTEAF,TRBV19,TRBJ1-1,.
ASSLFQANTGELF,TRBV27,TRBJ2-2,.